The clone carrying this TCR beta chain has at least ten counts. The antigen remains undetermined. These data belong to a study of identical twins. General study points: Out-of-frame TCR alpha sharing observed in monozygotic twins exceeded model estimates. A cross-sectional statistical analysis, not follow-up of the same donors, supported the conclusions. Alpha sequences out of frame and shared by twins had excess low generation probability.

CDR1 is SNHLY and CDR2 is FYNNEI in the germline V gene. V was pared by 4 bases and J by 1 base, with 6 bases between. CDR3 length: 13 residues. The cDNA had a unique molecular identifier and a template-switch universal primer site. TCRdb analysed the 5' RACE reads with MiXCR anew, one entry per CDR3 protein. In the table there are 400,000 to 500,000 distinct CDR3 sequences, more than 13% of which are singletons. This sample also appeared in a second study, on yellow fever vaccine responses in identical twins.

The receptor was isolated from a woman younger than 35 in good health. Sequenced input: CD4+ T cells sorted from blood. V and J are TRBV2 and TRBJ2-3; a possible D gene is TRBD2 (6 bases). The CDR3 coding sequence is TGTGCCAGCAGTGCTAGCGGCACAGATACGCAGTATTTT. This encodes CASSASGTDTQYF.